The clone carrying this T cell receptor (beta chain) was counted ten times or more. Its antigen remains unknown. The V and J ends lost 0 bases and 0 bases respectively, with 16 bases between them. Germline V gene lookup returns CDR1 MGHDK and CDR2 SYGVNS. The CDR3 length is 18 residues. The data originate from a study of molecular identifiers for immune sequencing clone quantification. Findings and caveats of the study: Over 98% of effector molecules, but under 1% in naive cells, were held by clones with more than 20 RNA copies.

RNA fractions of 10%, 30% or 50% and about 18,000 to 1,000,000 sorted cells were the source of naive CD8 libraries. Bulk TCR libraries used previously described methods and listed TCR primers. From the PCR reads, TCRdb called clonotypes with MiXCR, one entry per CDR3 protein. The profile shows about 60,000 distinct CDR3 sequences, under 20% of them singletons. The receptor comes from a human donor in good health. Some libraries in this study had Jurkat cell RNA spiked in. Source material: naive CD8+ T cells from blood, with Jurkat cell RNA spiked in. Documented subset: FACS-sorted CD8+CD4-CCR7+CD45RA+ naive T cells. The chain has TRBV25-1 and TRBJ2-3, with a possible D match to TRBD2 (6 bases). The CDR3 region is CASSEYVLAMISTDTQYF. The CDR3 DNA reads TGTGCCAGCAGTGAATACGTCCTAGCGATGATTAGCACAGATACGCAGTATTTT.